This T cell receptor (beta chain) originates from a study of Graves' ophthalmopathy and Graves' hyperthyroidism. Study results and limitations: For separating ophthalmopathy from stable hyperthyroidism, a 13-signature model gave about 90% sensitivity and 75% to 83% specificity.

Ophthalmopathy donors were characterized by moderate-to-severe activity, CAS of at least 3, NOSPECS of at least 4, and duration under 3 months. Only a few counts were recorded for this clonotype. Antigen unknown. Transcripts of RNA were the source for amplifying TCR beta CDR3 regions. Following a first-round RT-PCR that used HTBI primers, a second-round multiplex PCR was carried out. TCRdb analysed the multiplex PCR reads with MiXCR anew, one entry per CDR3 protein. The table has about 240,000 distinct CDR3 sequences, around 45% seen once. This CDR3 has 15 residues. CDR1 and CDR2 from the germline V gene are SQVTM and ANQGSEA. V was clipped by 2 bases and J by 6 bases; unmatched bases: 9.

This sequence joins TRBV29-1 and TRBJ1-5, with 8 bases that match TRBD1. The TCR sequence derives from an adult man with Graves' ophthalmopathy. Specimen: peripheral blood. The CDR3 DNA sequence: TGCAGCGTTGAAAAGACAGGGACAGGTGGTCAGCCCCAGCATTTT. Translation gives CSVEKTGTGGQPQHF. Variable domain in full (rest from reference TRBV29-1 and TRBJ1-5): SAVISQKPSRDICQRGTSLTIQCQVDSQVTMMFWYRQQPGQSLTLIATANQGSEATYESGFVIDKFPISRPNLTFSTLTVSNMSPEDSSIYLCSVEKTGTGGQPQHFGDGTRLSIL.